The 22 T cell receptor beta chains given below trace back to one sample, sequenced in a study of PD-1 blockade in classical Hodgkin lymphoma. Described time point: cycle 4 day 1 (C4D1), after more than five weeks of nivolumab. All patients experienced relapse after autologous stem cell transplantation, and brentuximab vedotin exposure was variable. Using immunoSEQ multiplex PCR, the repertoire was profiled, and TCRdb retains in-frame clones only, with some absent. Of around 20,000 clones in the sample, 80% are singletons; the top ten hold about 7.7%. Sample: peripheral blood mononuclear cells (PBMCs), taken before the fourth cycle of nivolumab. All receptors derive from a human donor with classical Hodgkin lymphoma.

The V gene is TRBV6-5, the J gene TRBJ1-6; tentatively, D is TRBD1 (5 bases). This CDR3 has 13 amino acids. Between the trimmed V and J ends, which lost 4 bases and 10 bases, there was a span of 11 bases. Germline V gene sequence: CDR1 MNHEY, CDR2 SVGAGI. The CDR3 DNA reads TGTGCCAGCAGTTCAGGGTCGGGGTCACCCCTCCACTTT. It specifies CASSSGSGSPLHF.

The chain links TRBV28 to TRBJ1-1; perhaps TRBD1 as D (6 bases). The CDR3 loop spans 15 amino acids. Trimming left V 3 bases short and J 4 bases short, with 15 bases between. Germline loops: CDR1 MDHEN, CDR2 SYDVKM. This CDR3 reads CASSFIRGRGTEAFF. CDR3 DNA: TGTGCCAGCAGTTTCATCAGGGGTCGGGGCACTGAAGCTTTCTTT.

This chain joins TRBV2 and TRBJ1-2, with D tentatively TRBD1 (5 bases). With 7 bases removed from V and 4 bases from J, the gap between germline ends came to 10 bases. Germline lookup yields CDR1 SNHLY and CDR2 FYNNEI. There are 12 residues in the CDR3. The CDR3 coding sequence is TGTGCCAGCAAAAGGGGCCCCTATGGCTACACCTTC. This translates into CASKRGPYGYTF.

The J gene is TRBJ2-1, the V gene TRBV4-3; D tentatively reads TRBD1 or TRBD2 (6 bases each). CDR1 is LGHNA and CDR2 is YSLEER in the germline V gene. The V end was cut by 5 bases, the J end by 3 bases, with 11 bases between. This CDR3 contains 14 residues. For the CDR3, the DNA is TGCGCCAGCAGCTTAGGGGGAGGCTACAATGAGCAGTTCTTC. The encoded protein is CASSLGGGYNEQFF.

A few counts support this clone. The genes are TRBV16 and TRBJ2-7, with 8 nucleotides matching TRBD2. This CDR3 spans 18 amino acids. Germline assignment: CDR1 KGHSY and CDR2 FQNENV. The V gene end was trimmed by 2 bases and the J gene end by 3 bases; junction bases not matched to a gene: 15. The DNA for the CDR3 is TGTGCCAGCAGCCAAACCGGGGGGGGACGGACTATTTTCTACGAGCAGTACTTC. This translates into CASSQTGGGRTIFYEQYF.

V is TRBV7-9 and J is TRBJ2-3; D possibly corresponds to TRBD2 (6 bases). V dropped 7 bases and J dropped 3 bases, with 14 bases sitting between them. CDR1 and CDR2 from the germline V gene are SEHNR and FQNEAQ (reference sequence). CDR3 length: 14 residues. CDR3 amino acids: CASTREYGTDTQYF. The CDR3 bases are TGTGCCAGCACGCGGGAATATGGGACAGATACGCAGTATTTT.

The rearrangement joins TRBV15 to TRBJ2-5, with D hard to call. The germline CDR1 and CDR2 sequences are LNHNV and YYDKDF (reference sequence). The length of the CDR3 is 17 residues. V was shortened by 0 bases and J by 4 bases, with 18 bases between the two germline ends. The CDR3 nucleotides are TGTGCCACCAGCAGAGATCGGGCCCCAACCCGGCTAGAGACCCAGTACTTC. Protein: CATSRDRAPTRLETQYF. The variable domain in full, with the rest retrieved from reference TRBV15 and TRBJ2-5, is DAMVIQNPRYQVTQFGKPVTLSCSQTLNHNVMYWYQQKSSQAPKLLFHYYDKDFNNEADTPDNFQSRRPNTSFCFLDIRSPGLGDTAMYLCATSRDRAPTRLETQYFGPGTRLLVL.

This chain links TRBV5-1 with TRBJ1-2; D may be TRBD1 (6 bases). Deletions cut 4 bases from V and 6 bases from J, with 13 bases between. Germline V gene data show CDR1 as SGHRS and CDR2 as YFSETQ. The CDR3 loop spans 13 amino acids. CDR3 sequence (DNA): TGCGCCAGCAGCAATATGAGGGGGAATGGCTACACCTTC. It specifies CASSNMRGNGYTF. The full variable domain, completed using reference TRBV5-1 and TRBJ1-2, is KAGVTQTPRYLIKTRGQQVTLSCSPISGHRSVSWYQQTPGQGLQFLFEYFSETQRNKGNFPGRFSGRQFSNSRSEMNVSTLELGDSALYLCASSNMRGNGYTFGSGTRLTVV.

This rearrangement joins TRBV11-2 to TRBJ1-4; 9 bases agree with TRBD1. Germline CDR1 reads SGHAT; CDR2 reads FQNNGV. Germline trimming cut 5 bases from V and 5 bases from J; bases unmatched to any gene: 9. This CDR3 is 16 amino acids long. The CDR3: CASSHPRDRVNEKLFF. Here the CDR3 DNA reads TGTGCCAGCAGCCATCCCCGGGACAGGGTAAATGAAAAACTGTTTTTT.

For this clone: Relative to the germline gene, one junction end is altered; a read error may explain this. The rearrangement links TRBV28 to TRBJ2-7; a possible D gene is TRBD2 (5 bases). CDR3 size: 15 residues. Germline CDR1 MDHEN, CDR2 SYDVKM. The CDR3 protein is CASSTLWRNDYGQYF. The CDR3 DNA reads as TGTGCCAGCAGCACCCTGTGGAGGAATGATTACGGGCAGTACTTC.

The chain joins TRBV5-1 to TRBJ2-1; 7 bases map to TRBD2. Trimming took 0 bases from V and 8 from J; bases not matched to a gene: 5. Germline values: CDR1 SGHRS, CDR2 YFSETQ. This CDR3 has 14 amino acids. The CDR3, as DNA: TGCGCCAGCAGCTTGGGGGGAGGGCTATATGAGCAGTTCTTC. It specifies CASSLGGGLYEQFF.

The chain employs TRBV18 and TRBJ2-3, with D tentatively TRBD1 or TRBD2 (5 bases each). Per germline, CDR1 KGHSH and CDR2 LQKENI. The CDR3 runs to 14 residues. Trimming removed 3 bases at V and 1 base at J, with 8 bases between. This CDR3 is CASSPGVGTDTQYF. CDR3 coding DNA: TGTGCCAGCTCACCGGGGGTCGGCACAGATACGCAGTATTTT.

The table lists this clone with a few counts. The CDR3 bases are TGCGCCAGCAGCTCACAGGGTGCCAACACTGAAGCTTTCTTT. Amino acids: CASSSQGANTEAFF. V gene TRBV5-1 combines with J gene TRBJ1-1; D is perhaps TRBD1 (6 bases). V lost 3 bases, J lost 2 bases, and 11 bases lay in between. CDR3 length: 14 amino acids. Germline V gene lookup returns CDR1 SGHRS and CDR2 YFSETQ.

This clone was seen a handful of times. The V and J genes are TRBV27 and TRBJ2-1, with unresolved D. CDR1 and CDR2 (germline): MNHEY, SMNVEV (reference sequence). This CDR3 has 13 amino acids. The V and J ends lost 4 bases and 1 base respectively, with 5 bases between them. Written as DNA, the CDR3 is TGTGCCAGCAGTTCCCGATCCTACAATGAGCAGTTCTTC. This gives the protein CASSSRSYNEQFF.

The sample holds one count of this clone. This rearrangement joins TRBV10-3 to TRBJ1-2; no definite D call. CDR1 is ENHRY and CDR2 is SYGVKD in the germline V gene. The CDR3 runs to 10 residues. The ends were cut back, 11 bases at V and 4 bases at J, with 8 bases in the middle. DNA of the CDR3: TGTGCCTCAAAAGGCTATGGCTACACCTTC. Translating it yields CASKGYGYTF.

This clone was counted once. The V and J genes are TRBV4-1 and TRBJ2-7; TRBD2 matches at 13 bases. The germline V gene has CDR1 MGHRA and CDR2 YSYEKL. The CDR3 contains 17 residues. V lost 1 base to trimming and J lost 2 bases; unmatched junction nucleotides: 5. CDR3 sequence: CASSQVSGTSGTYEQYF. CDR3 nucleotides: TGCGCCAGCAGCCAAGTCTCAGGGACTAGCGGGACCTACGAGCAGTACTTC.

The chain employs TRBV2 and TRBJ1-3; D not resolved. This CDR3 has 13 amino acids. V lost 10 bases and J lost 3, with 13 bases in between. CDR1 is SNHLY and CDR2 is FYNNEI in the germline V gene. CDR3 sequence reads: CANTREVGNTIYF. The DNA for the CDR3 is TGTGCCAACACCCGGGAAGTTGGAAACACCATATATTTT. The full variable domain, its missing parts supplied by reference TRBV2 and TRBJ1-3, is EPEVTQTPSHQVTQMGQEVILRCVPISNHLYFYWYRQILGQKVEFLVSFYNNEISEKSEIFDDQFSVERPDGSNFTLKIRSTKLEDSAMYFCANTREVGNTIYFGEGSWLTVV.

The chain is built from TRBV7-9 and TRBJ2-2; D is possibly TRBD1 (5 bases). The V end lost 11 bases, the J end lost 5 bases, and 15 bases lay between the germline ends. This CDR3 is 13 amino acids long. Germline V gene sequence: CDR1 SEHNR, CDR2 FQNEAQ (reference sequence). CDR3 in DNA: TGTGCCGGACGGCCTAAGGGGACCGGGGAGCTGTTTTTT. Amino acids: CAGRPKGTGELFF.

V and J are TRBV15 and TRBJ2-1; TRBD1 aligns across 8 bases. In germline, CDR1 is LNHNV, CDR2 YYDKDF (reference sequence). After removal of 6 bases from V and 4 bases from J, the junction contained 5 bases not matched to a gene. The CDR3 loop spans 14 amino acids. DNA for the CDR3: TGTGCCACCAGGTCAGGGGGCTTATACAATGAGCAGTTCTTC. This codes for CATRSGGLYNEQFF.

V usage is TRBV7-9 and J usage is TRBJ2-7; 7 nucleotides line up with TRBD1. V shed 5 bases, J shed 6 bases, and the junction held 10 bases outside the gene matches. CDR3 length equals 14 residues. Germline assignment: CDR1 SEHNR and CDR2 FQNEAQ (reference sequence). CDR3 residues: CASSNRDSRGEQYF. In nucleotides, the CDR3 is TGTGCCAGCAGCAACCGGGACAGTCGGGGCGAGCAGTACTTC.

The chain recombines TRBV7-3 with TRBJ2-1; D unclear. The CDR3 sequence is 16 residues long. The germline CDR1 and CDR2 sequences are SGHTA and FQGTGA. V lost 5 bases, J lost 0 bases, and 14 bases lay in between. This CDR3 reads CASSPRLSSSYNEQFF. CDR3 nucleotide sequence: TGTGCCAGCAGCCCGCGACTCTCGAGCTCCTACAATGAGCAGTTCTTC.

The chain joins TRBV7-8 to TRBJ2-5; 9 positions agree with TRBD1. Looked up from germline, CDR1 is SGHVS and CDR2 is FQNEAQ. This CDR3 region has 18 residues. V trimming: 1 base; J trimming: 3 bases; junction bases outside the gene matches: 12. The CDR3 DNA is TGTGCCAGCAGCTTAGGAATAACCGGGACAGGGTCCAAAGAGACCCAGTACTTC. Translated: CASSLGITGTGSKETQYF.